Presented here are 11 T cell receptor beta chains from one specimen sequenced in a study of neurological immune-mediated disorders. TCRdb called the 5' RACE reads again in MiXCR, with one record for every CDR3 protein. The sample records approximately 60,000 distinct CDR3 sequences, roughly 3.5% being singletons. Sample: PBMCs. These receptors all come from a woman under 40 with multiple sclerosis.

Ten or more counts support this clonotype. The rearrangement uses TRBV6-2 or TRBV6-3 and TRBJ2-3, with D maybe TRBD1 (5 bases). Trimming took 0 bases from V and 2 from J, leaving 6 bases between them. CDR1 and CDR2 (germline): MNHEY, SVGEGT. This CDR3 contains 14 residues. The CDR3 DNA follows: TGTGCCAGCAGTTACTCGACAGTCACAGATACGCAGTATTTT. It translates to CASSYSTVTDTQYF.

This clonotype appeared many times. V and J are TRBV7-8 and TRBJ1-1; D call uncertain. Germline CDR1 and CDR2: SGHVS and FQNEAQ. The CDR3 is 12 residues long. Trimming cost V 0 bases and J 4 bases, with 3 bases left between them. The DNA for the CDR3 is TGTGCCAGCAGCTTAGCAGGCACTGAAGCTTTCTTT. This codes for CASSLAGTEAFF. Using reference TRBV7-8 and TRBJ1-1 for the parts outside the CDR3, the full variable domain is GAGVSQSPRYKVAKRGQDVALRCDPISGHVSLFWYQQALGQGPEFLTYFQNEAQLDKSGLPSDRFFAERPEGSVSTLKIQRTQQEDSAVYLCASSLAGTEAFFGQGTRLTVV.

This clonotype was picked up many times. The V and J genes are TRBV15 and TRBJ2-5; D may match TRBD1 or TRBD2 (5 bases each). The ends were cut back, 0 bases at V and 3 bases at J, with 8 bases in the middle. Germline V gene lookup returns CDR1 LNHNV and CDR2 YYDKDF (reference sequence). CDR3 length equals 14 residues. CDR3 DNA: TGTGCCACCAGCAGAGATTTGGGGGAAGAGACCCAGTACTTC. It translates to CATSRDLGEETQYF.

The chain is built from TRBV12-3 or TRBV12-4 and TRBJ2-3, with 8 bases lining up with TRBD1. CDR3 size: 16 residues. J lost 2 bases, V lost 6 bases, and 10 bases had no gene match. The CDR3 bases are TGTGCCAGCAGCTCAGATGACAGGGGTTTCACAGATACGCAGTATTTT. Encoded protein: CASSSDDRGFTDTQYF.

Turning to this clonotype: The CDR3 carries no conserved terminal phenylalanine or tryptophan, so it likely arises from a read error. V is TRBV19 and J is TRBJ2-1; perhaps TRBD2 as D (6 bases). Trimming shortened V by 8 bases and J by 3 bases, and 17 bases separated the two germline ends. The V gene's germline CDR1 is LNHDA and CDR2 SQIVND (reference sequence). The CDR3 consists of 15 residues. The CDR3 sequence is CASARGFGGYNEQFN. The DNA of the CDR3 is TGTGCCAGTGCCCGAGGCTTCGGGGGCTACAATGAGCAGTTCAAC.

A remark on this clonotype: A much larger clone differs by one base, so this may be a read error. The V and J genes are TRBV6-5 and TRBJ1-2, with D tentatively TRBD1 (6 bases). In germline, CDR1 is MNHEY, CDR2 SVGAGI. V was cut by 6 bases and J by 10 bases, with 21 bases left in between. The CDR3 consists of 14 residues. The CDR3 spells CASRDSASISDYTF. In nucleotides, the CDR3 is TGTGCCAGCAGGGACAGTGCCTCCATCTCTGACTACACCTTC.

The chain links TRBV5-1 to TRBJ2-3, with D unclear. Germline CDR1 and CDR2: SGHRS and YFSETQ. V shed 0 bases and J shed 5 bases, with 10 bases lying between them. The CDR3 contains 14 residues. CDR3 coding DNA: TGCGCCAGCAGCTTGGAGGTAACTCGAGATACGCAGTATTTT. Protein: CASSLEVTRDTQYF.

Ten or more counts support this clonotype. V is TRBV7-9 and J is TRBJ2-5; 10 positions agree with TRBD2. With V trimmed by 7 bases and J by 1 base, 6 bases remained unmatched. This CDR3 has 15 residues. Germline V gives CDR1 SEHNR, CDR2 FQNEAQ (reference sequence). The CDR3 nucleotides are TGTGCCAGCATGTACTGGACTAGCGGCCAAGAGACCCAGTACTTC. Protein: CASMYWTSGQETQYF.

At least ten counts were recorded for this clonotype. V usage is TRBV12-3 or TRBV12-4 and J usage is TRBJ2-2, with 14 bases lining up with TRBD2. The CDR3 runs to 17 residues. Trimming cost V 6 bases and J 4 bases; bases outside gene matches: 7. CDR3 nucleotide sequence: TGTGCCAGCAGCCCCCCGGGACTAGCGGGAGTCACCGGGGAGCTGTTTTTT. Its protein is CASSPPGLAGVTGELFF.

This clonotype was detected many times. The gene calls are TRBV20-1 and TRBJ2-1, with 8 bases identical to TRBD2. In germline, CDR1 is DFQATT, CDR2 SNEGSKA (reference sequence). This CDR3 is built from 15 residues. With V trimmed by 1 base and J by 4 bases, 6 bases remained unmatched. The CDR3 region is CSARAPGLEYNEQFF. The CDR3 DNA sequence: TGCAGTGCTAGAGCCCCGGGACTAGAATACAATGAGCAGTTCTTC.

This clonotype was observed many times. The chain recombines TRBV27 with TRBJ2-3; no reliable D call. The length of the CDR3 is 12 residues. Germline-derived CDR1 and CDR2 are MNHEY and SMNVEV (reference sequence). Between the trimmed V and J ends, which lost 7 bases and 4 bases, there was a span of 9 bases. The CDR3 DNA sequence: TGTGCCAGCACCTCCGGGTCAGATACGCAGTATTTT. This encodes CASTSGSDTQYF.